This TCR beta chain was identified in a study of blood T cell repertoires in COVID-19. In the study overall: There were acute and convalescent COVID-19 samples, and they came from the United States, Italy and Spain.

Participant-reported clinical history was the basis for cohort assignment. This CDR3 comprises 14 residues. Germline CDR1 and CDR2: MNHNY and SVGAGI (reference sequence). The V gene end was trimmed by 0 bases and the J gene end by 3 bases; junction bases not matched to a gene: 0. Profiled with immunoSEQ multiplex PCR; TCRdb holds only in-frame clones, not every one. Among 200,000 to 300,000 clones listed, roughly 88% were seen once. The rearrangement uses TRBV6-6 and TRBJ1-1; 8 bases are a match to TRBD1. The TCR was taken from a middle-aged woman with acute COVID-19. Sequencing was carried out using PBMCs or T cells enriched from blood (not recorded which). The CDR3 region has the DNA TGTGCCAGCAGTTACTCGGACAGGGACACTGAAGCTTTCTTT. Translated, it gives CASSYSDRDTEAFF.